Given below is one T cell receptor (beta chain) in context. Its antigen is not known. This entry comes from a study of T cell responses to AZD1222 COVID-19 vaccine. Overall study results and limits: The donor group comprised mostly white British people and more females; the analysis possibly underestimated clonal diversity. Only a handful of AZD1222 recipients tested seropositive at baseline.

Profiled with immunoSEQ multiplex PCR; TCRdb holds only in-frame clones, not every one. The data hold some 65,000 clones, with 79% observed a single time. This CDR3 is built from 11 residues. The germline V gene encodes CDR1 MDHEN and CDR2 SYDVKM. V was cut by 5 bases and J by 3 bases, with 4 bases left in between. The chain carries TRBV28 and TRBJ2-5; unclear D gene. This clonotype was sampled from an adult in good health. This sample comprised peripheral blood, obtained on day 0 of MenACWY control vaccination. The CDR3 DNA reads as TGTGCCAGCAGTCTAAAAGAGACCCAGTACTTC. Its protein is CASSLKETQYF.